One sample yielded the 32 T cell receptor beta chains listed below, sequenced in a study of T-cell reconstitution after alpha-beta-depleted transplantation in children. Unique molecular identifiers were incorporated during preparation of the TCRbeta library. Each CDR3 protein is one row after TCRdb ran MiXCR on the PCR reads. Among hundreds of thousands of distinct CDR3 sequences listed, 20% to 25% were seen once. The sample here was PBMCs, mostly from graft donor cells, taken 360 days after TCRalphabeta/CD19-depleted stem cell transplant. The receptors shown here come from a boy under three years old who had a stem cell transplant for acute myeloid leukemia, so the T cells may come from the graft donor.

Remarks on this clonotype: A much larger clonotype is one base distant, so this may be a read error. This rearrangement joins TRBV12-3 or TRBV12-4 to TRBJ2-4; D uncertain. Trimming removed 5 bases from V and 0 bases from J, with 11 bases in between. This CDR3 contains 15 residues. The CDR3 spells CASSQFVKAKNIQYF. In DNA form, the CDR3 reads TGTGCCAGCAGTCAGTTTGTGAAAGCCAAAAACATTCAGTACTTC.

V gene TRBV20-1 combines with J gene TRBJ2-1; the match to TRBD1 covers 8 bases. Germline V gene lookup returns CDR1 DFQATT and CDR2 SNEGSKA (reference sequence). The CDR3 contains 14 residues. The V and J ends lost 1 base and 5 bases, in that order; junction bases with no gene match: 4. The CDR3 DNA reads as TGCAGTGCTAGAGCAGGGGGCGCAGACAATGAGCAGTTCTTC. Residues: CSARAGGADNEQFF.

The chain carries TRBV4-1 and TRBJ2-1; D is undetermined. There are 15 residues in the CDR3. CDR1 MGHRA and CDR2 YSYEKL come from the germline V gene. The V end lost 1 base, the J end lost 3 bases, and 10 bases lay between the germline ends. The CDR3 DNA reads as TGCGCCAGCAGCCAAGGAGACAACATCTACAATGAGCAGTTCTTC. Translation: CASSQGDNIYNEQFF.

This chain links TRBV29-1 with TRBJ2-3; TRBD1 aligns across 11 bases. Trimming cost V 6 bases and J 9 bases; bases outside gene matches: 14. The length of the CDR3 is 15 residues. Germline V gene lookup returns CDR1 SQVTM and CDR2 ANQGSEA. For the CDR3, the DNA is TGCAGCGTCGGAATACCGGGACAGGGGGGTCTAACGCAGTATTTT. Its protein product is CSVGIPGQGGLTQYF.

This clonotype was recorded once. The chain is built from TRBV6-5 and TRBJ1-1; the D is unclear. The CDR3 is 16 amino acids. The germline CDR1 and CDR2 sequences are MNHEY and SVGAGI. Trimming removed 2 bases at V and 10 bases at J, with 23 bases between. CDR3 amino acids: CASSYPVSGVGTVAFF. DNA of the CDR3: TGTGCCAGCAGTTACCCCGTATCGGGTGTTGGAACGGTAGCTTTCTTT.

The chain carries TRBV29-1 and TRBJ2-7; TRBD2 aligns across 8 bases. This CDR3 is built from 16 residues. Germline-derived CDR1 and CDR2 are SQVTM and ANQGSEA. CDR3 sequence (DNA): TGCTGTGCTAGAGAGCCCCTGAATAGCGGGGCCTACGAGCAGTACTTC. Its translation is CCAREPLNSGAYEQYF.

This clonotype was detected once. The chain employs TRBV4-1 and TRBJ2-5; D not certain. This CDR3 comprises 13 residues. Germline lookup yields CDR1 MGHRA and CDR2 YSYEKL. Between the trimmed V and J ends, which lost 1 base and 5 bases, there was a span of 8 bases. CDR3 in DNA: TGCGCCAGCAGCCAAGTTCTTCGGGAGACCCAGTACTTC. Translating it yields CASSQVLRETQYF.

This chain uses TRBV6-4 with TRBJ1-2; TRBD1 matches at 7 bases. J lost 4 bases, V lost 8 bases, and 10 bases had no gene match. This CDR3 has 14 amino acids. CDR1 and CDR2 from the germline V gene are MRHNA and SNTAGT. CDR3 in DNA: TGTGCCAGCGGGGAAGGGGGCGTTCTCTATGGCTACACCTTC. Translation: CASGEGGVLYGYTF.

The chain couples TRBV11-2 to TRBJ2-1, with D possibly being TRBD1 or TRBD2 (5 bases each). This CDR3 is built from 10 residues. Germline CDR1 reads SGHAT; CDR2 reads FQNNGV. Trimming cost V 8 bases and J 9 bases, with 8 bases left between them. DNA of the CDR3: TGTGCCAGCGGGGGTCCTGAGCAGTTCTTC. Translation: CASGGPEQFF.

The table lists this clonotype with many counts. J is TRBJ1-1 and V is TRBV5-1; D unclear. Trimming took 0 bases from V and 0 from J, leaving 12 bases between them. CDR1 SGHRS and CDR2 YFSETQ come from the germline V gene. The CDR3 has 16 residues. The CDR3 DNA sequence: TGCGCCAGCAGCTTGGACAAGGTCCCGATGAACACTGAAGCTTTCTTT. Residues: CASSLDKVPMNTEAFF.

The chain recombines TRBV6-5 with TRBJ2-7; TRBD1 might be the D (6 bases). Trimming took off 3 bases at V and 4 bases at J, with 16 bases between the two ends. The CDR3 loop spans 15 amino acids. Germline assignment: CDR1 MNHEY and CDR2 SVGAGI. CDR3 sequence: CASSYGPTGMYEQYF. The CDR3 nucleotides read TGTGCCAGCAGTTATGGCCCCACAGGGATGTACGAGCAGTACTTC.

The chain recombines TRBV27 with TRBJ2-5; D is unclear. Between the trimmed V and J ends, which lost 3 bases and 7 bases, there was a span of 12 bases. The CDR3 covers 13 residues. Germline lookup yields CDR1 MNHEY and CDR2 SMNVEV (reference sequence). In DNA form, the CDR3 reads TGTGCCAGCAGTTTGGACGCTATCGGGACCCAGTACTTC. Its translation: CASSLDAIGTQYF.

V is TRBV20-1 and J is TRBJ2-7; a possible D gene is TRBD2 (7 bases). CDR3 length: 12 residues. CDR1 is DFQATT and CDR2 is SNEGSKA in the germline V gene (reference sequence). In nucleotides, the CDR3 is TGCAGTGCTAGAGATGGGGGGGGACATCGTTTCGTC. Its translation: CSARDGGGHRFV.

This clonotype was found a few times. The chain employs TRBV6-5 and TRBJ2-2, with 8 bases aligning to TRBD1. Germline-derived CDR1 and CDR2 are MNHEY and SVGAGI. The V segment lost 6 bases and the J segment 7 bases; nucleotides outside the gene matches: 1. The CDR3 covers 12 residues. The CDR3 reads CASSRGLGELFF. DNA of the CDR3: TGTGCCAGCAGCAGGGGGCTCGGGGAGCTGTTTTTT.

The CDR3 loop is CSANLLAGVETQYF. For the CDR3, the DNA is TGCAGTGCTAACCTACTAGCGGGGGTGGAGACCCAGTACTTC. The rearrangement joins TRBV20-1 to TRBJ2-5, with TRBD2 matching over 11 bases. In germline, CDR1 is DFQATT, CDR2 SNEGSKA (reference sequence). CDR3 length: 14 amino acids. Germline trimming cut 4 bases from V and 5 bases from J; bases unmatched to any gene: 6.

By share, this clonotype counts as large. The chain joins TRBV20-1 to TRBJ2-7; TRBD1 aligns across 9 bases. Germline-derived CDR1 and CDR2 are DFQATT and SNEGSKA (reference sequence). The trim removed 5 bases at V and 4 bases at J, leaving 6 bases unmatched. This CDR3 has 13 amino acids. CDR3 sequence reads: CSACPGQGYEQYF. DNA of the CDR3: TGCAGTGCTTGCCCGGGACAGGGATACGAGCAGTACTTC.

This clonotype was recorded many times. The chain links TRBV7-2 to TRBJ1-1; no clear D gene. Trimming took off 2 bases at V and 6 bases at J, with 7 bases between the two ends. The CDR3 is 12 amino acids. The V gene's germline CDR1 is SGHTA and CDR2 FQGNSA. As DNA, the CDR3 is TGTGCCAGCAGCTTACCGGTTCCTGAAGCTTTCTTT. Encoded protein: CASSLPVPEAFF.

V usage is TRBV4-3 and J usage is TRBJ2-7; 9 bases agree with TRBD1. Germline CDR1 is LGHNA and CDR2 is YSLEER. Trimming cost V 3 bases and J 4 bases; bases outside gene matches: 10. The CDR3 is made up of 16 amino acids. Here the CDR3 DNA reads TGCGCCAGCAGCCAGGGGGGGACAGGGCAGGGGTACGAGCAGTACTTC. It translates to CASSQGGTGQGYEQYF.

This clonotype was detected many times. The chain has TRBV27 and TRBJ2-2; 8 bases match TRBD1. The trim removed 6 bases at V and 5 bases at J, leaving 5 bases unmatched. This CDR3 is built from 14 residues. The germline gives CDR1 MNHEY, CDR2 SMNVEV (reference sequence). The CDR3 protein is CASSPGQATGELFF. CDR3 coding DNA: TGTGCCAGCAGCCCGGGACAGGCAACCGGGGAGCTGTTTTTT.

This clonotype came up many times. The chain joins TRBV20-1 to TRBJ2-3; D is undetermined. The ends were cut back, 4 bases at V and 5 bases at J, with 4 bases in the middle. The CDR3 length is 10 residues. Per germline, CDR1 DFQATT and CDR2 SNEGSKA (reference sequence). This chain's CDR3 is CSATGDTQYF. Written as DNA, the CDR3 is TGCAGTGCTACAGGAGATACGCAGTATTTT.

The chain links TRBV7-6 to TRBJ2-3; a weak D match, TRBD1 (6 bases). Germline V gene lookup returns CDR1 SGHVS and CDR2 FNYEAQ. The CDR3 covers 16 residues. Trimming took off 1 base at V and 3 bases at J, with 14 bases between the two ends. The CDR3 DNA reads TGTGCCAGCAGCTTAGTGCCCGGGACAAAAACAGATACGCAGTATTTT. Translated: CASSLVPGTKTDTQYF.

The table lists this clonotype with a few counts. The chain carries TRBV20-1 and TRBJ2-1; unclear D gene. The length of the CDR3 is 16 residues. V shed 0 bases and J shed 6 bases, with 18 bases lying between them. Germline CDR1 and CDR2: DFQATT and SNEGSKA (reference sequence). As DNA, the CDR3 is TGCAGTGCTAGAGATTGGTCGAGGAGAGTGGTCAATGAGCAGTTCTTC. The encoded protein is CSARDWSRRVVNEQFF.

This chain uses TRBV12-3 or TRBV12-4 with TRBJ2-4; D perhaps matches TRBD2 (6 bases). CDR3 length equals 15 residues. V lost 6 bases and J 7 bases, leaving 19 bases between the germline ends. CDR3 amino acids: CASRFDSLGRNIQYF. The CDR3 nucleotides read TGTGCCAGCAGATTCGACAGTTTAGGGAGGAACATTCAGTACTTC.

This clonotype showed up just a few times. CDR3 in amino acids: CAISERDRGPNEQFF. The DNA for the CDR3 is TGTGCCATCAGTGAGAGGGACAGGGGGCCCAATGAGCAGTTCTTC. This rearrangement joins TRBV10-3 to TRBJ2-1, with 12 bases fitting TRBD1. The V segment lost 2 bases and the J segment 6 bases; nucleotides outside the gene matches: 2. There are 15 residues in the CDR3. Germline V gene data show CDR1 as ENHRY and CDR2 as SYGVKD.

This clonotype was seen many times. The J gene is TRBJ2-1, the V gene TRBV6-2 or TRBV6-3; 9 bases are a match to TRBD2. Germline CDR1 is MNHEY and CDR2 is SVGEGT. The CDR3 sequence is 16 residues long. Trimming cost V 5 bases and J 3 bases; bases outside gene matches: 8. Written as DNA, the CDR3 is TGTGCCAGCAGTAGCCCAGCGGGGGGCCACTACAATGAGCAGTTCTTC. Translation: CASSSPAGGHYNEQFF.

In this sample, this clonotype turned up many times. The chain combines TRBV29-1 with TRBJ2-5; 8 bases align to TRBD2. Germline-derived CDR1 and CDR2 are SQVTM and ANQGSEA. The CDR3 is 11 amino acids. V dropped 7 bases and J dropped 7; count of bases not matched to a gene: 5. As DNA, the CDR3 is TGCAGCGCGAGCGGGGGAGGGACCCAGTACTTC. It specifies CSASGGGTQYF.

The V call is TRBV12-5, the J call TRBJ2-5, with 15 positions matching TRBD2. V lost 6 bases and J lost 4; bases outside the gene matches: 6. From germline, CDR1 is LGHNT and CDR2 FRNRAP. The CDR3 is 16 residues long. The CDR3 spells CASGQGLAGGRETQYF. CDR3 nucleotide sequence: TGTGCTAGTGGACAAGGACTAGCGGGGGGGCGAGAGACCCAGTACTTC.

This clonotype was counted at least ten times. This chain connects TRBV12-3 or TRBV12-4 to TRBJ1-1, with 12 bases that match TRBD1. Trimming took 3 bases from V and 0 from J; bases not matched to a gene: 17. The length of the CDR3 is 21 residues. As DNA, the CDR3 is TGTGCCAGCAGTTTTACGTTTACCGGGACAGGGGGCAGGAGACTGAACACTGAAGCTTTCTTT. It codes for CASSFTFTGTGGRRLNTEAFF.

The table lists this clonotype with many counts. The gene calls are TRBV29-1 and TRBJ2-3; either TRBD1 or TRBD2 may supply D (5 bases each). Looked up from germline, CDR1 is SQVTM and CDR2 is ANQGSEA. V was trimmed by 4 bases and J by 7 bases, leaving 18 bases between them. The CDR3 consists of 14 residues. The chain's CDR3 is CSVGRDVKLNTQYF. Written as DNA, the CDR3 is TGCAGCGTTGGTAGGGACGTCAAGCTAAATACGCAGTATTTT.

This clonotype showed up many times. The V call is TRBV7-2, the J call TRBJ2-5; no clear D. CDR1 SGHTA and CDR2 FQGNSA come from the germline V gene. This CDR3 comprises 14 residues. Between the trimmed V and J ends, which lost 3 bases and 5 bases, there was a span of 13 bases. CDR3 protein: CASSFGRLRETQYF. CDR3 nucleotide sequence: TGTGCCAGCAGCTTCGGACGCCTTCGGGAGACCCAGTACTTC.

Only a few counts were recorded for this clonotype. The chain carries TRBV5-4 and TRBJ2-7; D call uncertain. Looked up from germline, CDR1 is SGHNT and CDR2 is YYREEE (reference sequence). V dropped 3 bases and J dropped 5 bases, with 9 bases sitting between them. The CDR3 contains 12 residues. The CDR3 loop reads CASSWGPDEQYF. The CDR3 DNA reads as TGTGCCAGCAGCTGGGGTCCCGACGAGCAGTACTTC. The full variable domain, in which reference TRBV5-4 and TRBJ2-7 provide the parts outside the CDR3, is ETGVTQSPTHLIKTRGQQVTLRCSSQSGHNTVSWYQQALGQGPQFIFQYYREEENGRGNFPPRFSGLQFPNYSSELNVNALELDDSALYLCASSWGPDEQYFGPGTRLTVT.

This clonotype has more than one count but fewer than ten. The chain has TRBV20-1 and TRBJ2-1; 8 bases line up with TRBD1. After removal of 5 bases from V and 3 bases from J, the junction contained 6 bases not matched to a gene. The CDR3 covers 14 residues. Germline loops: CDR1 DFQATT, CDR2 SNEGSKA (reference sequence). The CDR3, as DNA: TGCAGTGCTGAGACAGGGGCGGACTACAATGAGCAGTTCTTC. Translating gives CSAETGADYNEQFF.